The clone carrying this T cell receptor beta chain came up a few times. TCRdb independently ran MiXCR on the RT-PCR reads; one entry per CDR3 protein. The table has about 700,000 distinct CDR3 sequences, approximately 15% seen once; the top ten hold just over 3.5%. V shed 5 bases, J shed 8 bases, and the junction held 5 bases outside the gene matches. Germline V gives CDR1 DFQATT, CDR2 SNEGSKA (reference sequence). The CDR3 covers 12 residues. The chain couples TRBV20-1 to TRBJ2-1; 8 bases match TRBD1. The TCR was taken from a female donor in good health, serving as a healthy control. The sequencing input was memory CD4+ T cells from blood. CDR3 region: CSAPDRADEQFF. The DNA for the CDR3 is TGCAGTGCTCCGGACAGGGCGGATGAGCAGTTCTTC.